The 31 T cell receptor beta chains reported below all come from one sample, sequenced in a study of post-analysis software for immune sequencing data. The study's findings and limits: Four or five TRBV segments, TRBV5-6, TRBV5-1 and TRBV20-1 among them, were found more frequent in patients than controls.

Incorporated into the TCR beta cDNA libraries were unique molecular identifiers, which served to reduce PCR and sequencing biases. TCRdb re-derived calls from the PCR reads in MiXCR, one entry per CDR3 protein. The sample yields some 690,000 distinct CDR3 sequences, roughly 27% seen once. No antigen has been identified for these receptors. Sequenced input: blood. These receptors were collected from a girl aged 5-17 years with multiple sclerosis.

The table lists this clonotype with a few counts. The rearrangement uses TRBV12-5 and TRBJ2-5; 9 nucleotides agree with TRBD2. The CDR3 contains 14 residues. The germline V gene encodes CDR1 LGHNT and CDR2 FRNRAP. J gave up 5 bases and V 5 bases, and 6 bases lay outside the gene matches. The CDR3 here is CASGPGLASETQYF. The CDR3 coding sequence is TGTGCTAGTGGTCCGGGACTAGCTTCGGAGACCCAGTACTTC.

The V gene is TRBV9, the J gene TRBJ1-3; D gene unclear. The CDR3 contains 16 residues. Germline assignment: CDR1 SGDLS and CDR2 YYNGEE. Trimming removed 3 bases from V and 2 bases from J, with 15 bases in between. CDR3 DNA sequence: TGTGCCAGCAGCGCCGGATCATCCATCGCTGGAAACACCATATATTTT. Its protein is CASSAGSSIAGNTIYF.

This chain joins TRBV6-6 and TRBJ2-3, with 11 bases lining up with TRBD1. The CDR3 is 15 residues long. Germline CDR1 is MNHNY and CDR2 is SVGAGI (reference sequence). V lost 10 bases to trimming and J lost 3 bases; unmatched junction nucleotides: 9. The CDR3 spells CATQKGTGGTDTQYF. The CDR3 bases are TGTGCCACCCAAAAAGGGACAGGGGGGACAGATACGCAGTATTTT.

This clonotype was observed a few times. The rearrangement joins TRBV12-3 or TRBV12-4 to TRBJ2-1; either TRBD1 or TRBD2 may fit D (5 bases each). V lost 6 bases and J lost 2, with 14 bases in between. The CDR3 has 15 amino acids. CDR3 in DNA: TGTGCCAGCAGACCTCGGGACCGTGCCTACAATGAGCAGTTCTTC. Protein: CASRPRDRAYNEQFF.

This chain uses TRBV4-1 with TRBJ2-3, with 8 positions matching TRBD2. The CDR3 length is 13 residues. The germline V gene encodes CDR1 MGHRA and CDR2 YSYEKL. The J segment lost 0 bases and the V segment lost 11 bases, leaving 4 bases of the junction unmatched. Here the CDR3 reads CAATSASTDTQYF. Here the CDR3 DNA reads TGCGCCGCGACTAGCGCGAGCACAGATACGCAGTATTTT.

This clonotype showed up many times. The chain combines TRBV29-1 with TRBJ2-3, with D unclear. Trimming took 5 bases from V and 6 from J, leaving 15 bases between them. The CDR3 has 13 residues. In germline, CDR1 is SQVTM, CDR2 ANQGSEA. The chain's CDR3 is CSVRLNSLDTQYF. The CDR3 region has the DNA TGCAGCGTTCGACTGAATTCTTTGGATACGCAGTATTTT.

This sequence joins TRBV6-5 and TRBJ2-7, with TRBD1 identical over 7 bases. V lost 5 bases, J lost 3 bases, and 10 bases stayed unmatched. Germline CDR1 is MNHEY and CDR2 is SVGAGI. There are 15 residues in the CDR3. The DNA of the CDR3 is TGTGCCAGCAGTCTCGCCGGGACAGTTTACTACGAGCAGTACTTC. It encodes CASSLAGTVYYEQYF.

The chain carries TRBV15 and TRBJ2-7; maybe TRBD2 (5 bases). The length of the CDR3 is 16 residues. V lost 1 base, J lost 2 bases, and 15 bases lay in between. Germline-derived CDR1 and CDR2 are LNHNV and YYDKDF (reference sequence). The CDR3 loop is CATSRGTERTTYEQYF. The CDR3 nucleotides are TGTGCCACCAGCAGAGGAACAGAGCGGACCACCTACGAGCAGTACTTC.

This clonotype appeared a few times. This sequence joins TRBV28 and TRBJ1-2, with TRBD1 identical over 11 bases. Germline CDR1 and CDR2: MDHEN and SYDVKM. The J segment lost 5 bases and the V segment lost 5 bases, leaving 7 bases of the junction unmatched. This CDR3 comprises 15 residues. CDR3 loop: CASSESGTGGYGYTF. In DNA form, the CDR3 reads TGTGCCAGCAGTGAATCCGGGACAGGGGGGTATGGCTACACCTTC.

In this sample, this clonotype turned up a few times. The CDR3 DNA sequence: TGCGCCAGCAGCTTGGGACTAGCGGGACCCTCCTACGAGCAGTACTTC. Translated: CASSLGLAGPSYEQYF. The V gene is TRBV5-1, the J gene TRBJ2-7; 11 bases fit TRBD2. The length of the CDR3 is 16 residues. Germline V lookup: CDR1 SGHRS, CDR2 YFSETQ. V was pared by 0 bases and J by 0 bases, with 2 bases of the junction left unmatched.

CDR3 coding DNA: TGTGCCAGCAGCCGCGGACACTCCACCTACGAGCAGTACTTC. Translating it yields CASSRGHSTYEQYF. The V and J genes are TRBV12-3 or TRBV12-4 and TRBJ2-7; tentative D call: TRBD1 (5 bases). The CDR3 consists of 14 residues. V lost 6 bases and J 2 bases, leaving 14 bases between the germline ends.

V and J are TRBV5-7 and TRBJ2-4; D is undetermined. TRBV5-7 is classed as an ORF, of uncertain function. CDR3 length: 16 residues. Trimming removed 2 bases at V and 2 bases at J, with 14 bases between. The CDR3 region has the DNA TGTGCCAGCAGCTTAAGAAGAAGTAGTACCAAAAACATTCAGTACTTC. Translation: CASSLRRSSTKNIQYF.

The chain joins TRBV20-1 to TRBJ2-5, with D maybe TRBD2 (6 bases). Germline CDR1 DFQATT, CDR2 SNEGSKA (reference sequence). V lost 3 bases to trimming and J lost 7 bases, with 12 bases between them. This CDR3 has 12 residues. CDR3 in DNA: TGCAGTGCTAGCGGAGGGTACGGGACCCAGTACTTC. This gives the protein CSASGGYGTQYF.

The sample holds one count of this clonotype. The chain recombines TRBV5-1 with TRBJ2-1; TRBD1 aligns across 9 bases. V shed 4 bases, J shed 8 bases, and the junction held 10 bases outside the gene matches. The CDR3 consists of 15 residues. Germline values: CDR1 SGHRS, CDR2 YFSETQ. CDR3 sequence: CASSVGTGFWDEQFF. CDR3 bases: TGCGCCAGCAGCGTCGGGACAGGGTTTTGGGATGAGCAGTTCTTC.

This clonotype was counted a few times. CDR3 sequence: CASSYRAGGIQAGGADTQYF. The CDR3, as DNA: TGTGCCAGCAGTTACCGGGCAGGGGGAATACAGGCAGGAGGTGCAGATACGCAGTATTTT. This sequence joins TRBV6-5 and TRBJ2-3; 7 bases match TRBD1. Looked up from germline, CDR1 is MNHEY and CDR2 is SVGAGI. With 2 bases clipped from V and 4 bases from J, the junction kept 21 bases outside the gene matches. The CDR3 covers 20 residues.

The rearrangement links TRBV6-1 to TRBJ2-5; D is possibly TRBD1 (6 bases). Germline CDR1 and CDR2: MNHNS and SASEGT. This CDR3 is built from 15 residues. The V gene lost 3 bases and the J gene lost 0 bases, with 11 bases spanning the gap. In DNA, the CDR3 is TGTGCCAGCAGTGAGTTGAGGGGGAACCAAGAGACCCAGTACTTC. Protein product: CASSELRGNQETQYF.

In the case of this clonotype: The junction shows a germline mismatch at one end, possibly a read error. The chain couples TRBV20-1 to TRBJ1-3; possible D gene TRBD1, 6 bases. This CDR3 spans 17 amino acids. Germline V CDR1 and CDR2: DFQATT, SNEGSKA (reference sequence). The CDR3 loop reads CSARDRQGHLSGNTIYF. CDR3 nucleotides: TGCAGTGCTAGAGATCGGCAGGGGCACCTGTCAGGAAATACCATATATTTT.

This clonotype was seen more than once but under ten times. The chain combines TRBV5-1 with TRBJ2-6, with 9 bases that match TRBD1. The CDR3 extends over 18 amino acids. CDR1 and CDR2 (germline): SGHRS, YFSETQ. Trimming removed 3 bases from V and 0 bases from J; junction bases left unmatched: 7. The CDR3 spells CASSSTTGGFSGANVLTF. CDR3 DNA sequence: TGCGCCAGCAGCTCAACTACAGGGGGCTTCTCTGGGGCCAACGTCCTGACTTTC.

The chain uses TRBV7-6 and TRBJ1-1, with TRBD1 as a possible D gene (5 bases). Germline V gives CDR1 SGHVS, CDR2 FNYEAQ. V was clipped by 4 bases and J by 2 bases, with 14 bases between them. The CDR3 covers 15 residues. CDR3 DNA: TGTGCCAGCAGCTCTCCTGGGGGTCGTAACACTGAAGCTTTCTTT. It translates to CASSSPGGRNTEAFF.

This clonotype was recorded at least ten times. This chain joins TRBV20-1 and TRBJ2-7; no clear D. Germline CDR1 is DFQATT and CDR2 is SNEGSKA (reference sequence). The CDR3 is made up of 13 amino acids. The V and J ends lost 3 bases and 3 bases respectively, with 12 bases between them. The CDR3 spells CSARLPGYYEQYF. As DNA, the CDR3 is TGCAGTGCTAGGCTCCCCGGGTACTACGAGCAGTACTTC.

This clonotype was found many times. This chain links TRBV6-1 with TRBJ2-3; D unclear. CDR1 is MNHNS and CDR2 is SASEGT in the germline V gene. This CDR3 contains 12 residues. Trimming took 3 bases from V and 4 from J, leaving 5 bases between them. The CDR3 DNA follows: TGTGCCAGCAGTGACGTGGCAGATACGCAGTATTTT. It translates to CASSDVADTQYF.

V is TRBV5-5 and J is TRBJ2-7, with 8 bases matching TRBD1. V lost 5 bases, J lost 0 bases, and 4 bases stayed unmatched. The CDR3 loop spans 14 amino acids. Germline CDR1 is SGHKS and CDR2 is YYEKEE (reference sequence). Here the CDR3 reads CASRSGQGSYEQYF. CDR3 DNA sequence: TGTGCCAGCAGGAGCGGACAGGGCTCCTACGAGCAGTACTTC.

The chain links TRBV4-2 to TRBJ2-4, with a tentative D call TRBD1 (5 bases). The CDR3 has 11 residues. V was cut by 3 bases and J by 8 bases, with 5 bases left in between. Germline V CDR1 and CDR2: LGHNA, YNFKEQ. For the CDR3, the DNA is TGTGCCAGCAGCCAGACAGACATTCAGTACTTC. Translated, it gives CASSQTDIQYF.

Of note for this clonotype: This may stem from a read error, because a much larger clone lies one nucleotide away. The V and J genes are TRBV4-3 and TRBJ2-5, with D possibly TRBD2 on 5 matching bases. The J call may be mistaken, given a closer DNA end match to TRBJ2-7. Germline CDR1 reads LGHNA; CDR2 reads YSLEER. CDR3 size: 14 residues. This CDR3 reads CASSQDGLCYEQYF. The CDR3 nucleotides read TGCGCCAGCAGCCAAGATGGACTTTGTTACGAGCAGTACTTC.

On this clonotype itself: This may come from a read error, since a much larger clone is one base off. The chain carries TRBV29-1 and TRBJ1-2; D is possibly TRBD1 (5 bases). V was pared by 6 bases and J by 2 bases, with 16 bases between. The germline V gene has CDR1 SQVTM and CDR2 ANQGSEA. This CDR3 has 14 residues. DNA for the CDR3: TGCAGCGTCGACTGTTTGACAGCGAACTATGGCTACACCTTC. Residues: CSVDCLTANYGYTF.

The rearrangement uses TRBV5-1 and TRBJ1-1; 10 bases line up with TRBD1. Germline values: CDR1 SGHRS, CDR2 YFSETQ. With 3 bases clipped from V and 11 bases from J, the junction kept 13 bases outside the gene matches. This CDR3 is built from 15 residues. CDR3 region: CASSSLSRQGAIAFF. The DNA for the CDR3 is TGCGCCAGCAGCTCGCTTAGCCGACAGGGGGCGATTGCTTTCTTT.

The genes are TRBV10-3 and TRBJ1-2, with 7 bases lining up with TRBD1. V trimming: 5 bases; J trimming: 2 bases; junction bases outside the gene matches: 8. Germline V gene lookup returns CDR1 ENHRY and CDR2 SYGVKD. This CDR3 has 15 residues. Written as DNA, the CDR3 is TGTGCCATCAGTCCAACCCTGACAGGGAACTATGGCTACACCTTC. Its translation is CAISPTLTGNYGYTF.

About this clonotype: This may come from a read error, since a much larger clone is one base off. The genes are TRBV5-5 and TRBJ2-7; the D is unclear. Germline CDR1 and CDR2: SGHKS and YYEKEE (reference sequence). This CDR3 contains 15 residues. With 2 bases removed from V and 0 bases from J, the gap between germline ends came to 12 bases. Here the CDR3 reads CASSFVGGNSYEQYF. For the CDR3, the DNA is TGTGCCAGCAGCTTCGTCGGCGGCAACTCCTACGAGCAGTACTTC. The complete variable domain, with remaining parts taken from reference TRBV5-5 and TRBJ2-7, reads DAGVTQSPTHLIKTRGQQVTLRCSPISGHKSVSWYQQVLGQGPQFIFQYYEKEERGRGNFPDRFSARQFPNYSSELNVNALLLGDSALYLCASSFVGGNSYEQYFGPGTRLTVT.

The chain is built from TRBV7-2 and TRBJ1-1; D is unresolved. In germline, CDR1 is SGHTA, CDR2 FQGNSA. Between the trimmed V and J ends, which lost 5 bases and 2 bases, there was a span of 12 bases. The CDR3 sequence is 14 residues long. CDR3 bases: TGTGCCAGCAGCCCTGGTTTGCGTAACACTGAAGCTTTCTTT. It is translated as CASSPGLRNTEAFF.

This clonotype was observed many times. The V call is TRBV29-1, the J call TRBJ2-7; 7 bases fit TRBD1. From germline, CDR1 is SQVTM and CDR2 ANQGSEA. CDR3 length: 11 residues. V was clipped by 4 bases and J by 9 bases; unmatched bases: 6. The CDR3 loop is CSVAVDRAQYF. CDR3 nucleotide sequence: TGCAGCGTTGCGGTAGACAGGGCGCAGTACTTC.

The chain is built from TRBV6-1 and TRBJ1-2, with no clear D. Germline lookup yields CDR1 MNHNS and CDR2 SASEGT. This CDR3 contains 15 residues. V gave up 0 bases and J gave up 5 bases, with 13 bases separating them. CDR3 coding DNA: TGTGCCAGCAGTGAAGCCCCCGCCGGCGCGTATGGCTACACCTTC. Residues: CASSEAPAGAYGYTF.